Listed here are 26 T cell receptor beta chains from one sample, sequenced in a study of blood T cell repertoires in COVID-19 (dated by TCRdb to about 2020). Receptor amplification or capture employed the immunoSEQ multiplex PCR assay. TCRdb took over this immuneACCESS table, retaining in-frame rearrangements with V and J assigned. Such tables are incomplete; in checked studies, under half of the missing clones stem from an unresolved V gene, and the remainder is unexplained. This sample is represented by tens of thousands of clones; 90% of them were singletons. Around 2.9% of the sample lies in the top ten. Specimen: peripheral blood. Receptor source: a man in his 70s with acute or convalescent COVID-19.

J is TRBJ2-3 and V is TRBV11-2; D uncertain. Between the trimmed V and J ends, which lost 0 bases and 2 bases, there was a span of 12 bases. This CDR3 has 16 amino acids. Germline lookup yields CDR1 SGHAT and CDR2 FQNNGV. CDR3 bases: TGTGCCAGCAGCTTAGAGTTGGGCAGAACCACAGATACGCAGTATTTT. It yields the protein CASSLELGRTTDTQYF. Full variable domain (outside the CDR3, taken from reference TRBV11-2 and TRBJ2-3): EAGVAQSPRYKIIEKRQSVAFWCNPISGHATLYWYQQILGQGPKLLIQFQNNGVVDDSQLPKDRFSAERLKGVDSTLKIQPAKLEDSAVYLCASSLELGRTTDTQYFGPGTRLTVL.

This chain connects TRBV28 to TRBJ2-7, with a possible D match to TRBD2 (6 bases). The ends were cut back, 10 bases at V and 0 bases at J, with 16 bases in the middle. Germline V CDR1 and CDR2: MDHEN, SYDVKM. The CDR3 spans 14 residues. The CDR3 here is CATGLVGGSYEQYF. For the CDR3, the DNA is TGTGCCACGGGCCTGGTGGGGGGCTCCTACGAGCAGTACTTC. The whole variable domain, remainder taken from reference TRBV28 and TRBJ2-7, is DVKVTQSSRYLVKRTGEKVFLECVQDMDHENMFWYRQDPGLGLRLIYFSYDVKMKEKGDIPEGYSVSREKKERFSLILESASTNQTSMYLCATGLVGGSYEQYFGPGTRLTVT.

The sample holds one count of this clone. The gene calls are TRBV29-1 and TRBJ2-7; D possibly corresponds to TRBD2 (6 bases). Germline loops: CDR1 SQVTM, CDR2 ANQGSEA. V dropped 6 bases and J dropped 5 bases, with 14 bases sitting between them. The CDR3 is made up of 12 amino acids. CDR3 protein: CSVQLAANEQYF. In DNA, the CDR3 is TGCAGCGTACAACTAGCCGCCAACGAGCAGTACTTC.

The V call is TRBV30, the J call TRBJ1-4; the match to TRBD1 covers 12 bases. CDR1 GTSNPN and CDR2 SVGIG come from the germline V gene (reference sequence). The CDR3 totals 14 residues. V shed 5 bases, J shed 2 bases, and the junction held 0 bases outside the gene matches. In nucleotides, the CDR3 is TGTGCCTGGGGGACAGGGGGCACTAATGAAAAACTGTTTTTT. The encoded protein is CAWGTGGTNEKLFF.

This clone occurred once. This chain joins TRBV19 and TRBJ1-1; 8 bases are a match to TRBD1. Germline CDR1 is LNHDA and CDR2 is SQIVND (reference sequence). This CDR3 has 14 residues. Trimming cost V 2 bases and J 8 bases; bases outside gene matches: 7. The CDR3 DNA sequence: TGTGCCAGTAGTATACAGGGGGCGATACTCGAAGCTTTCTTT. Translating gives CASSIQGAILEAFF. Combining the CDR3 with reference TRBV19 and TRBJ1-1 gives the whole variable domain DGGITQSPKYLFRKEGQNVTLSCEQNLNHDAMYWYRQDPGQGLRLIYYSQIVNDFQKGDIAEGYSVSREKKESFPLTVTSAQKNPTAFYLCASSIQGAILEAFFGQGTRLTVV.

This chain uses TRBV11-2 with TRBJ2-7; 12 bases align to TRBD2. Germline V lookup: CDR1 SGHAT, CDR2 FQNNGV. CDR3 size: 14 residues. V lost 5 bases and J lost 6; bases outside the gene matches: 5. DNA for the CDR3: TGTGCCAGCAGCAGACTAGCGGGAGTAGTCGAGCAGTACTTC. Amino acids: CASSRLAGVVEQYF.

The J gene is TRBJ2-2, the V gene TRBV7-3; tentative D call: TRBD1 (5 bases). Per germline, CDR1 SGHTA and CDR2 FQGTGA. CDR3 length: 15 amino acids. The ends were cut back, 3 bases at V and 7 bases at J, with 15 bases in the middle. The CDR3 DNA sequence: TGTGCCAGCAGCTTGGTGGCAGGGTCATTCGGGGAGCTGTTTTTT. It yields the protein CASSLVAGSFGELFF.

The chain uses TRBV5-1 and TRBJ2-1, with TRBD2 identical over 11 bases. Germline trimming cut 2 bases from V and 0 bases from J; bases unmatched to any gene: 7. The CDR3 extends over 18 amino acids. The germline gives CDR1 SGHRS, CDR2 YFSETQ. Written as DNA, the CDR3 is TGCGCCAGCAGCTTACGGACTAGCGGGCAAAGCTCCTACAATGAGCAGTTCTTC. It yields the protein CASSLRTSGQSSYNEQFF.

The chain carries TRBV9 and TRBJ1-1; 8 bases fit TRBD1. The CDR3 contains 13 residues. Germline V gene lookup returns CDR1 SGDLS and CDR2 YYNGEE. Trimming removed 9 bases from V and 0 bases from J; junction bases left unmatched: 4. DNA of the CDR3: TGTGCCACAGGACAGGGAATGAACACTGAAGCTTTCTTT. This sequence encodes CATGQGMNTEAFF.

This clone has just a few counts. The chain employs TRBV11-2 and TRBJ2-3, with 11 bases identical to TRBD2. This CDR3 is 17 amino acids long. Germline-derived CDR1 and CDR2 are SGHAT and FQNNGV. V shed 1 base and J 1 base; nucleotides not matched to a gene: 4. In DNA form, the CDR3 reads TGTGCCAGCAGCTTAGCGGGACTAGCGGCTGGCACAGATACGCAGTATTTT. Translation gives CASSLAGLAAGTDTQYF.

This rearrangement joins TRBV29-1 to TRBJ1-2; tentative D call: TRBD1 (5 bases). The CDR3 sequence is 15 residues long. The V gene lost 4 bases and the J gene lost 4 bases, with 19 bases spanning the gap. Germline V gene sequence: CDR1 SQVTM, CDR2 ANQGSEA. DNA for the CDR3: TGCAGCGTTGCCTCGACAGTCGTGTCGGGCTATGGCTACACCTTC. This translates into CSVASTVVSGYGYTF.

The V gene is TRBV7-9, the J gene TRBJ2-3; tentative D call: TRBD1 (5 bases). Trimming pared 1 base from V and 4 bases from J, leaving 12 bases between. The CDR3 runs 15 residues. The V gene's germline CDR1 is SEHNR and CDR2 FQNEAQ (reference sequence). CDR3 DNA: TGTGCCAGCAGCTTAGGTGGGGCGCTCGCAGATACGCAGTATTTT. It is translated as CASSLGGALADTQYF. Looking up the rest from reference TRBV7-9 and TRBJ2-3 gives the full variable domain: DTGVSQNPRHKITKRGQNVTFRCDPISEHNRLYWYRQTLGQGPEFLTYFQNEAQLEKSRLLSDRFSAERPKGSFSTLEIQRTEQGDSAMYLCASSLGGALADTQYFGPGTRLTVL.

V is TRBV9 and J is TRBJ1-2; 7 bases align to TRBD1. Trimming at V came to 0 bases and at J to 14 bases, leaving 13 bases not matched to a gene. Germline V lookup: CDR1 SGDLS, CDR2 YYNGEE. CDR3 length equals 14 residues. The DNA for the CDR3 is TGTGCCAGCAGCGTAGGGGGGTCCCCGACAGGGATGACCTTC. It specifies CASSVGGSPTGMTF.

The chain carries TRBV4-1 and TRBJ2-1; D not certain. The length of the CDR3 is 16 residues. The V end was cut by 4 bases, the J end by 2 bases, with 15 bases between. CDR1 and CDR2 from the germline V gene are MGHRA and YSYEKL. This chain's CDR3 is CASSPDGPGAYNEQFF. The CDR3 nucleotides read TGCGCCAGCAGCCCCGACGGCCCTGGAGCCTACAATGAGCAGTTCTTC.

The chain couples TRBV6-5 to TRBJ1-2; a possible D gene is TRBD1 (6 bases). The CDR3 runs 14 residues. Germline V lookup: CDR1 MNHEY, CDR2 SVGAGI. The V and J ends lost 7 bases and 8 bases respectively, with 20 bases between them. CDR3 sequence reads: CASTRVGRGAGYTF. The CDR3 nucleotides are TGTGCCAGCACTCGTGTGGGCAGGGGCGCGGGCTACACCTTC.

The rearrangement links TRBV3-1 (or the pseudogene TRBV3-2) to TRBJ2-2; the D gene is possibly TRBD1 (6 bases). Germline assignment: CDR1 LGHDT and CDR2 YNNKEL (reference sequence). With 0 bases removed from V and 6 bases from J, the gap between germline ends came to 11 bases. CDR3 length: 15 residues. The CDR3 nucleotides read TGTGCCAGCAGCCAAGAGAGGACAGCCCCCGGGGAGCTGTTTTTT. The encoded protein is CASSQERTAPGELFF.

The chain carries TRBV5-1 and TRBJ1-1, with D uncertain. In germline, CDR1 is SGHRS, CDR2 YFSETQ. Trimming left V 1 base short and J 0 bases short, with 4 bases between. This CDR3 contains 13 residues. The CDR3 DNA is TGCGCCAGCAGCTTGTTAGTGAACACTGAAGCTTTCTTT. This translates into CASSLLVNTEAFF.

This clone was detected only once. The chain combines TRBV7-2 with TRBJ1-5, with a tentative D call TRBD1 (5 bases). Germline CDR1 reads SGHTA; CDR2 reads FQGNSA. The CDR3 is made up of 13 amino acids. V shed 1 base and J shed 5 bases, with 6 bases lying between them. CDR3 protein: CASSLGGDQPQHF. For the CDR3, the DNA is TGTGCCAGCAGCTTAGGGGGGGATCAGCCCCAGCATTTT.

The rearrangement joins TRBV29-1 to TRBJ1-1, with a possible D match to TRBD1 (5 bases). Trimming shortened V by 7 bases and J by 0 bases, and 9 bases separated the two germline ends. The germline V gene has CDR1 SQVTM and CDR2 ANQGSEA. The CDR3 runs to 12 residues. CDR3 sequence: CSAQVMNTEAFF. The CDR3 DNA reads TGCAGCGCACAGGTAATGAACACTGAAGCTTTCTTT.

The table lists this clone with a few counts. The chain couples TRBV10-3 to TRBJ2-2; 7 nucleotides agree with TRBD2. CDR1 is ENHRY and CDR2 is SYGVKD in the germline V gene. V shed 6 bases, J shed 0 bases, and the junction held 10 bases outside the gene matches. CDR3 length: 17 amino acids. The CDR3 DNA is TGTGCCATCAGAAGGGACTACCAAGAAGCGAACACCGGGGAGCTGTTTTTT. Translated, it gives CAIRRDYQEANTGELFF.

CDR3 residues: CASSHSGGAIEGTDTQYF. CDR3 bases: TGTGCCAGCAGCCATAGCGGGGGGGCCATTGAGGGCACAGATACGCAGTATTTT. The chain employs TRBV7-2 and TRBJ2-3, with TRBD2 matching over 11 bases. Per germline, CDR1 SGHTA and CDR2 FQGNSA. The CDR3 length is 18 residues. The ends lost 5 bases at V and 1 base at J; junction bases unmatched: 11.

DNA for the CDR3: TGCGCCAGCAGCAATACGGGACAGGGTGTGTACGAGCAGTACTTC. Its protein is CASSNTGQGVYEQYF. The chain joins TRBV5-1 to TRBJ2-7, with 9 nucleotides matching TRBD1. The CDR3 is made up of 15 amino acids. CDR1 and CDR2 from the germline V gene are SGHRS and YFSETQ. V lost 4 bases and J lost 4; bases outside the gene matches: 9.

This clone was seen a few times. The rearrangement links TRBV19 to TRBJ2-7, with 8 bases matching TRBD1. Germline values: CDR1 LNHDA, CDR2 SQIVND (reference sequence). After removal of 6 bases from V and 2 bases from J, the junction contained 3 bases not matched to a gene. CDR3 length: 13 amino acids. The CDR3 reads CASRRTGTYEQYF. As DNA, the CDR3 is TGTGCCAGTAGAAGGACAGGGACCTACGAGCAGTACTTC.

This clone was detected only once. The chain employs TRBV4-3 and TRBJ2-7, with D possibly matching TRBD2 (6 bases). Trimming removed 1 base from V and 2 bases from J, with 15 bases in between. The V gene's germline CDR1 is LGHNA and CDR2 YSLEER. The CDR3 covers 16 residues. The CDR3 coding sequence is TGCGCCAGCAGCCAAGCCGGGGGTAGCGGCCCCTACGAGCAGTACTTC. Its protein product is CASSQAGGSGPYEQYF.

The chain has TRBV28 and TRBJ2-1; 8 nucleotides agree with TRBD2. CDR3 length equals 13 residues. Trimming cost V 4 bases and J 12 bases; bases outside gene matches: 8. Germline-derived CDR1 and CDR2 are MDHEN and SYDVKM. The CDR3: CASSSVFGTRQFF. For the CDR3, the DNA is TGTGCCAGCAGTTCGGTTTTCGGGACTAGGCAGTTCTTC.

The J gene is TRBJ1-2, the V gene TRBV18; D ambiguous. CDR3 length: 15 amino acids. V lost 6 bases to trimming and J lost 1 base, with 15 bases between them. Germline V gene lookup returns CDR1 KGHSH and CDR2 LQKENI. The CDR3, as DNA: TGTGCCAGCTCCCGCGGCAACACGCATAACTATGGCTACACCTTC. Amino acid sequence: CASSRGNTHNYGYTF.